This TCR beta chain was identified in a study of T cell repertoires in cytomegalovirus infection. Looking at the study overall: CMV infection plus the matching HLA type was flagged by public TCR beta signatures.

Study-wide results and caveats: Adding up the frequency of public TCR beta families identified people who carried CMV plus the relevant HLA. It was HLA-C-restricted CMV-specific TCR beta clonotypes that dominated the response ex vivo.

TCRdb recomputed calls from the reads with MiXCR, one row per CDR3 protein. The sample includes some 480,000 distinct CDR3 sequences, 30% to 35% of them seen just once. The CDR3 extends over 20 amino acids. V dropped 4 bases and J dropped 1; count of bases not matched to a gene: 14. Germline loops: CDR1 SGHDT, CDR2 YYEEEE. This clonotype showed up just a few times. Its matching antigen is unknown. The V and J genes are TRBV5-6 and TRBJ2-1; 13 bases agree with TRBD2. The sample consisted of cultured PBMCs, taken from culture after CMV antigen stimulation. The receptor's source is a human donor in good health (CMV status not recorded). Some clones in this sample may be carry-over from other donors' samples. CDR3 residues: CASSPLGLLAGGRSYNEQFF. The DNA for the CDR3 is TGTGCCAGCAGCCCCCTGGGGTTACTAGCGGGAGGGCGGTCCTACAATGAGCAGTTCTTC.